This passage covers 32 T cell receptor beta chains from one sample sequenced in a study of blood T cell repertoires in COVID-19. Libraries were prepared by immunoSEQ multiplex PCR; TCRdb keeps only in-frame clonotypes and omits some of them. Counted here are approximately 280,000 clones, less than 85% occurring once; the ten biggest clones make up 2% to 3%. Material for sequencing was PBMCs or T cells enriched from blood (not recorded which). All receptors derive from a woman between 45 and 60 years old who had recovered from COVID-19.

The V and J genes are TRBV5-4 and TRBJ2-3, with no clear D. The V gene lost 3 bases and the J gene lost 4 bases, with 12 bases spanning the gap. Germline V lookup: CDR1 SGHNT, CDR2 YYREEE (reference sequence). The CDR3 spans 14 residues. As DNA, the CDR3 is TGTGCCAGCAGCTCCGACCCCGGGTCAGATACGCAGTATTTT. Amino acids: CASSSDPGSDTQYF.

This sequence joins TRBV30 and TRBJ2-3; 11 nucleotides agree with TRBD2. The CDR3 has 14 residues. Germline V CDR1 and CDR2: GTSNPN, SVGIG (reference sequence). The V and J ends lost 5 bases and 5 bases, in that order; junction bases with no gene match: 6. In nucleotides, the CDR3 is TGTGCCTGGCGGCGGACTAGCGGGTTAGATACGCAGTATTTT. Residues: CAWRRTSGLDTQYF.

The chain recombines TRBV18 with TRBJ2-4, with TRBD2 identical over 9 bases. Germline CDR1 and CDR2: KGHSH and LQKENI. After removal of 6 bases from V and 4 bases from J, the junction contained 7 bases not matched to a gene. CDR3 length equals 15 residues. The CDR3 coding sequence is TGTGCCAGCTCTCACACGCGGGGGGGAAAAAACATTCAGTACTTC. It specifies CASSHTRGGKNIQYF.

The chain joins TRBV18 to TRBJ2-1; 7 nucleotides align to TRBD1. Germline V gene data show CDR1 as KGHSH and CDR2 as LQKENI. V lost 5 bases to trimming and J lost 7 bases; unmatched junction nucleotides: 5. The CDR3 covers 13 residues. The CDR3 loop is CASSDSQGNEQFF. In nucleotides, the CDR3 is TGTGCCAGCTCAGACTCACAGGGGAATGAGCAGTTCTTC.

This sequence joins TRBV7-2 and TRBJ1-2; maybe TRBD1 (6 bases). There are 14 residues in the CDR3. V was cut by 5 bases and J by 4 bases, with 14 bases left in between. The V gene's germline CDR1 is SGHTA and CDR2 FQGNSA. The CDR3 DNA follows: TGTGCCAGCAGCGTATACAGGGAAGGCTATGGCTACACCTTC. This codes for CASSVYREGYGYTF.

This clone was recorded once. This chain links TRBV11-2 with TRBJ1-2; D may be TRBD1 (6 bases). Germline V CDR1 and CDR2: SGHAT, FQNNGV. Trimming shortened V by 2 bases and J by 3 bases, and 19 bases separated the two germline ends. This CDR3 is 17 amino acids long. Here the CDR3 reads CASSLSLLSGAHYGYTF. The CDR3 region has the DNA TGTGCCAGCAGCTTATCCCTCCTCTCAGGGGCCCACTATGGCTACACCTTC.

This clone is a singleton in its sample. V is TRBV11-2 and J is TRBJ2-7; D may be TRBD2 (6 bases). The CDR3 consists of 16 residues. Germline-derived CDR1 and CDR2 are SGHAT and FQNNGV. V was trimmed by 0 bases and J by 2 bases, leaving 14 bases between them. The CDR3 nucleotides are TGTGCCAGCAGCTTAGATCTCGGGGGTTTTGCCTACGAGCAGTACTTC. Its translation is CASSLDLGGFAYEQYF.

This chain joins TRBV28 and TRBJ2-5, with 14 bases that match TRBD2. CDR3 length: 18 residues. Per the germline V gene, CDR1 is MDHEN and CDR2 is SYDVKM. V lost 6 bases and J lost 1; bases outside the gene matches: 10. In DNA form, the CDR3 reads TGTGCCAGCAGGCCTAGACTAGCGGGGGGGCGGGCCCAAGAGACCCAGTACTTC. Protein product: CASRPRLAGGRAQETQYF.

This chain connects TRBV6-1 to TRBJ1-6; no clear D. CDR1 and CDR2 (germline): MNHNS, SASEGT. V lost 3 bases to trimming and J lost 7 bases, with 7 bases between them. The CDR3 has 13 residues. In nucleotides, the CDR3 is TGTGCCAGCAGTGAGGGCGGGAATTCACCCCTCCACTTT. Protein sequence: CASSEGGNSPLHF.

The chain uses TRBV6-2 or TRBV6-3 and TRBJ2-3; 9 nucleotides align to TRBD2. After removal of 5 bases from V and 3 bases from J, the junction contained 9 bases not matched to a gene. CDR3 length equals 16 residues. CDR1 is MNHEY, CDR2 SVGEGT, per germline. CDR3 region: CASSNGPSGRTDTQYF. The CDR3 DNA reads TGTGCCAGCAGTAACGGCCCAAGCGGGAGGACAGATACGCAGTATTTT.

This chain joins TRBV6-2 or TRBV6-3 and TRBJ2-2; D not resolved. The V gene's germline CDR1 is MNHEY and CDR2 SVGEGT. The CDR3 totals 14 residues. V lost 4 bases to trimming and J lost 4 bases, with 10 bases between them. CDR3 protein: CASSFEYLTGELFF. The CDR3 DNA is TGTGCCAGCAGTTTCGAGTACCTCACCGGGGAGCTGTTTTTT.

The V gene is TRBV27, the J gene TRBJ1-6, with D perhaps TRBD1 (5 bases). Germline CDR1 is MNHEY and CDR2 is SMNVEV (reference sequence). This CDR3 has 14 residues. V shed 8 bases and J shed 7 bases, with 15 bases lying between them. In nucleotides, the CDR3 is TGTGCCAGCCGCGGTGGGGGGAGGAATTCACCCCTCCACTTT. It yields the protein CASRGGGRNSPLHF.

CDR3 nucleotides: TGTGCCAGCAGCGGCCGACAGGGGAGAGGTACAGATACGCAGTATTTT. It yields the protein CASSGRQGRGTDTQYF. The V gene is TRBV7-9, the J gene TRBJ2-3; TRBD1 matches 8 bases. This CDR3 is 16 amino acids long. J lost 3 bases, V lost 5 bases, and 10 bases had no gene match. The germline V gene encodes CDR1 SEHNR and CDR2 FQNEAQ (reference sequence).

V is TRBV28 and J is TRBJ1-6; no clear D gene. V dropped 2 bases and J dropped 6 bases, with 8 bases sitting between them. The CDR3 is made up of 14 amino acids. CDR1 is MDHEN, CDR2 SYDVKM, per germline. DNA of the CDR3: TGTGCCAGCAGTTTAAGAAGGAGTAATTCACCCCTCCACTTT. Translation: CASSLRRSNSPLHF.

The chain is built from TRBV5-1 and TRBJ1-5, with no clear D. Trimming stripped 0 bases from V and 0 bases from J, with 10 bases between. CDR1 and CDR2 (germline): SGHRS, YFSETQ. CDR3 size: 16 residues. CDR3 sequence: CASSLASGYSNQPQHF. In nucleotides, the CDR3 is TGCGCCAGCAGCTTGGCCAGCGGATATAGCAATCAGCCCCAGCATTTT.

The CDR3 DNA follows: TGTGCTAGTGGTCCGCTAGCGGGAGGGGGCGGGGAGCTGTTTTTT. Protein sequence: CASGPLAGGGGELFF. The J gene is TRBJ2-2, the V gene TRBV12-5, with 12 bases fitting TRBD2. Trimming removed 5 bases from V and 7 bases from J; junction bases left unmatched: 5. There are 15 residues in the CDR3. In germline, CDR1 is LGHNT, CDR2 FRNRAP.

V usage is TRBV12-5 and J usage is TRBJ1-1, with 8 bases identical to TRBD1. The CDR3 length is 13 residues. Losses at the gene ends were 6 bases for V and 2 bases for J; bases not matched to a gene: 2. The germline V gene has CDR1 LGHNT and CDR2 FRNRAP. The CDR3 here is CASGSGGNTEAFF. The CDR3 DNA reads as TGTGCTAGTGGGTCAGGGGGCAACACTGAAGCTTTCTTT.

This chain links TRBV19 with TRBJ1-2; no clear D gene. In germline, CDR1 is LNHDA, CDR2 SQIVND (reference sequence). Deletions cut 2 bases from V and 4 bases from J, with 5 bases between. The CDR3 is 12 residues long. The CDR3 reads CASSINSYGYTF. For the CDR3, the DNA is TGTGCCAGTAGTATAAACAGCTATGGCTACACCTTC.

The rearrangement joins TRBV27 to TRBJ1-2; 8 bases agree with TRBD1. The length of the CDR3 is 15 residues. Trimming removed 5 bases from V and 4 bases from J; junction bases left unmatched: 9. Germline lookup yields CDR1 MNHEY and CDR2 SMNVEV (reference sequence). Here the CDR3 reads CASSPRQGRIYGYTF. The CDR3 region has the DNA TGTGCCAGCAGTCCCAGACAGGGGCGCATCTATGGCTACACCTTC.

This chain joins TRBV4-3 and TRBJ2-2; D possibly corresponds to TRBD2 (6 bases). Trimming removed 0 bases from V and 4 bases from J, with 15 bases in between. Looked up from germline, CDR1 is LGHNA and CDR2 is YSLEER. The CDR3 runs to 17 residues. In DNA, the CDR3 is TGCGCCAGCAGCCAAGACAGCACTAGCTACCCCACCGGGGAGCTGTTTTTT. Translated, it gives CASSQDSTSYPTGELFF.

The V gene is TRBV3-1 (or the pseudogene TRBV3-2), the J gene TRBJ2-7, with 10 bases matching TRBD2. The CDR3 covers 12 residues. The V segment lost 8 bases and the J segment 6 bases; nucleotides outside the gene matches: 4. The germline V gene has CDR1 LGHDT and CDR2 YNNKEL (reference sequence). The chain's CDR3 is CASAGLASEQYF. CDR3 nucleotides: TGTGCCAGCGCGGGACTAGCGAGCGAGCAGTACTTC.

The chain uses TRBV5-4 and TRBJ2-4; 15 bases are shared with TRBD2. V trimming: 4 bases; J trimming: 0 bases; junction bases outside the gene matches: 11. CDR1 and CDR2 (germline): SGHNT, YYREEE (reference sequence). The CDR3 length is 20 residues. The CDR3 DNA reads TGTGCCAGCAGCGCGGCCGGACTAGCGGGGGGGAAACTAGCCAAAAACATTCAGTACTTC. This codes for CASSAAGLAGGKLAKNIQYF.

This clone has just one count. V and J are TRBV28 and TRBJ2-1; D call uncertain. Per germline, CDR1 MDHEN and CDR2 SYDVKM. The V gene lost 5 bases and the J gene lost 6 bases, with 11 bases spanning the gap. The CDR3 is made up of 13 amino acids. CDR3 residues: CASSRARPNEQFF. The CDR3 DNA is TGTGCCAGCAGTAGAGCACGCCCCAATGAGCAGTTCTTC.

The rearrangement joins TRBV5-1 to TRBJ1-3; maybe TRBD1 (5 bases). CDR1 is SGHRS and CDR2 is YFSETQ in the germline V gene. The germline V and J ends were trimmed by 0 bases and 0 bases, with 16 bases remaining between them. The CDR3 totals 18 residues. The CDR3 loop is CASSLGQGPPSSGNTIYF. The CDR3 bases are TGCGCCAGCAGCTTGGGTCAGGGCCCACCTTCCTCTGGAAACACCATATATTTT.

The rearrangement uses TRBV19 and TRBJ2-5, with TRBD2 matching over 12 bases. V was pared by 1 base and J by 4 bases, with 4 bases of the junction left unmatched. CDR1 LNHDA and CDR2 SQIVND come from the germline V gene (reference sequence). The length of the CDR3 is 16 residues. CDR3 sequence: CASSIGLAGVAETQYF. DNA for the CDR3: TGTGCCAGTAGTATAGGACTAGCGGGAGTTGCAGAGACCCAGTACTTC. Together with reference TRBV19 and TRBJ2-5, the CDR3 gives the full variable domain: DGGITQSPKYLFRKEGQNVTLSCEQNLNHDAMYWYRQDPGQGLRLIYYSQIVNDFQKGDIAEGYSVSREKKESFPLTVTSAQKNPTAFYLCASSIGLAGVAETQYFGPGTRLLVL.

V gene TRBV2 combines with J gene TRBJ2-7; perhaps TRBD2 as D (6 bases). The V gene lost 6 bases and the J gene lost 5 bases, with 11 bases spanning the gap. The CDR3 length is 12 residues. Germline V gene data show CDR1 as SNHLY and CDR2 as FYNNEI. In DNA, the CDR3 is TGTGCCAGCAGACTAGCTAGCAACGAGCAGTACTTC. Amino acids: CASRLASNEQYF.

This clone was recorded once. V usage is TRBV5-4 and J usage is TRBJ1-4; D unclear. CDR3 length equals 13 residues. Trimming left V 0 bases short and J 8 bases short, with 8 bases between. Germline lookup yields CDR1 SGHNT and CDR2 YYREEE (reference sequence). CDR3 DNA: TGTGCCAGCAGCTTGGGTGGAGGAGAAAAACTGTTTTTT. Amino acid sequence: CASSLGGGEKLFF.

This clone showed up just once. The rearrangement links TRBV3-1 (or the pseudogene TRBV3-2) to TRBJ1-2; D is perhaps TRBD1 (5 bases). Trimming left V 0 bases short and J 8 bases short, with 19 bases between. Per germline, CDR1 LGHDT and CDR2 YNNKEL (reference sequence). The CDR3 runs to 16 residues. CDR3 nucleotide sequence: TGTGCCAGCAGCCAAGATTGGAACAGGAAGGGGCAAGGCTACACCTTC. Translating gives CASSQDWNRKGQGYTF.

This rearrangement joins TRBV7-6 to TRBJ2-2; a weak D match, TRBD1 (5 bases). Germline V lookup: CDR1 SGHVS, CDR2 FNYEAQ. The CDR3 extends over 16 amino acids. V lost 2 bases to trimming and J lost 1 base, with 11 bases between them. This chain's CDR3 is CASSLYGRVNTGELFF. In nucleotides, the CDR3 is TGTGCCAGCAGCTTATACGGCAGGGTGAACACCGGGGAGCTGTTTTTT.

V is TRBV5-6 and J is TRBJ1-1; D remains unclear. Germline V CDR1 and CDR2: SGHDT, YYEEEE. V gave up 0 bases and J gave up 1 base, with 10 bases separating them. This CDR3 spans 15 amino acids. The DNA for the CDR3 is TGTGCCAGCAGCTTGGGGGGAGGGAGGAACACTGAAGCTTTCTTT. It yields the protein CASSLGGGRNTEAFF.

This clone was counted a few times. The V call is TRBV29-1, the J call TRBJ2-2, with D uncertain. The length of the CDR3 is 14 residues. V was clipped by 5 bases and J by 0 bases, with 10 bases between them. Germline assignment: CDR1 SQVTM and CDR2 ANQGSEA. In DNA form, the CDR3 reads TGCAGCGTTCTGAGCAAAACGAACACCGGGGAGCTGTTTTTT. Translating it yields CSVLSKTNTGELFF.

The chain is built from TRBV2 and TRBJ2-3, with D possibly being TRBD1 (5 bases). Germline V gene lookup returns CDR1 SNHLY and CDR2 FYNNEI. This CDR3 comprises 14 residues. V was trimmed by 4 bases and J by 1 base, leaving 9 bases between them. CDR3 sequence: CASSVQGRTDTQYF. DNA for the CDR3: TGTGCCAGCAGTGTGCAGGGCCGCACAGATACGCAGTATTTT.